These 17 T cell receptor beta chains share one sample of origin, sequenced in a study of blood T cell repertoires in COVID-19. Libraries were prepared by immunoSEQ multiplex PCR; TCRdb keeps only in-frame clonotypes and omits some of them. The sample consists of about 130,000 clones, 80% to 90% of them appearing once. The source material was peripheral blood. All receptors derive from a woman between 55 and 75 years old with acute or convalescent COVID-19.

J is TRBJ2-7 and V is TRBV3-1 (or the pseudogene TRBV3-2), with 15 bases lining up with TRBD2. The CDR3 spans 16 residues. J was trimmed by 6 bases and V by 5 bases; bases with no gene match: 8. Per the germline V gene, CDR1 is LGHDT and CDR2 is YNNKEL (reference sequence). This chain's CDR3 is CASSTWTSGRAGEQYF. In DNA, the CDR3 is TGTGCCAGCAGCACCTGGACTAGCGGGAGGGCCGGCGAGCAGTACTTC.

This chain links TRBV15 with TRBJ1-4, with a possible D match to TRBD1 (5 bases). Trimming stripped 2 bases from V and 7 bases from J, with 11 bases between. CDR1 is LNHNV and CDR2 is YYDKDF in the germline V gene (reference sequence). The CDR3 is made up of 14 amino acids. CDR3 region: CATSRPGSSEKLFF. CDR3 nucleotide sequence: TGTGCCACCAGCAGACCAGGGTCTAGTGAAAAACTGTTTTTT. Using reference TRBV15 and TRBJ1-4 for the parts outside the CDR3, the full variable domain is DAMVIQNPRYQVTQFGKPVTLSCSQTLNHNVMYWYQQKSSQAPKLLFHYYDKDFNNEADTPDNFQSRRPNTSFCFLDIRSPGLGDTAMYLCATSRPGSSEKLFFGSGTQLSVL.

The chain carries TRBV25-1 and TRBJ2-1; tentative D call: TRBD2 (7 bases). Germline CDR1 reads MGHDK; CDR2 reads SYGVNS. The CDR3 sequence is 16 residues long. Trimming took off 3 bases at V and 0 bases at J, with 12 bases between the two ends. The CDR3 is CASSDQGGVSYNEQFF. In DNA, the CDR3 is TGTGCCAGCAGTGATCAAGGGGGGGTCTCCTACAATGAGCAGTTCTTC.

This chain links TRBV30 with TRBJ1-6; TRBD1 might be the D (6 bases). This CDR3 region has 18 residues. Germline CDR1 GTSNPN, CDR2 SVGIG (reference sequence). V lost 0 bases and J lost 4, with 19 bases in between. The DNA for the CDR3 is TGTGCCTGGAGTGTACTTCCCCGGGACATAAGTTATAATTCACCCCTCCACTTT. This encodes CAWSVLPRDISYNSPLHF.

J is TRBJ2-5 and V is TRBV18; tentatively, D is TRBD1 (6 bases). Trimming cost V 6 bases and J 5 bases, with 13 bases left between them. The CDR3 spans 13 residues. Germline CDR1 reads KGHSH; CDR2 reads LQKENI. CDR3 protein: CASSLSRGETQYF. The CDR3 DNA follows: TGTGCCAGCTCCCTCTCTAGGGGGGAGACCCAGTACTTC.

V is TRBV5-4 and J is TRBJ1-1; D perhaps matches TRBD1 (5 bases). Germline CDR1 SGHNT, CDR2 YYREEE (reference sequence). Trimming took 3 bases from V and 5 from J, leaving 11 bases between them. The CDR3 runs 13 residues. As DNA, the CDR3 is TGTGCCAGCAGCTCCGGCAGGGATACTGAAGCTTTCTTT. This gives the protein CASSSGRDTEAFF.

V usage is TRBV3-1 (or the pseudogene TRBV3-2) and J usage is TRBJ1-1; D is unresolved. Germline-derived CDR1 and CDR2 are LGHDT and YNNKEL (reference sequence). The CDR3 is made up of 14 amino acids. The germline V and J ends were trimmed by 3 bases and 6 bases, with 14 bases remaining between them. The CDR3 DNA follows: TGTGCCAGCAGCCACGGGGAAAGTCGTTCTGAAGCTTTCTTT. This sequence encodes CASSHGESRSEAFF.

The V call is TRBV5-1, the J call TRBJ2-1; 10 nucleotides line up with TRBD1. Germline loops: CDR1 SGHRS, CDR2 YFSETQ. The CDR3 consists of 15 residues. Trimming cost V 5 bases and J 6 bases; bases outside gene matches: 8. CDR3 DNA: TGCGCCAGCAGTCTCTCGGGACAGGGGATCAATGAGCAGTTCTTC. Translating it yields CASSLSGQGINEQFF.

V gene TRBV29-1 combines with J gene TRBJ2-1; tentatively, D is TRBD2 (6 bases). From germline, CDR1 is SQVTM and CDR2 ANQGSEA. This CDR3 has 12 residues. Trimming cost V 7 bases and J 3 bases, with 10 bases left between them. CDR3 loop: CSATGDYNEQFF. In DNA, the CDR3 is TGCAGCGCAACGGGGGACTACAATGAGCAGTTCTTC.

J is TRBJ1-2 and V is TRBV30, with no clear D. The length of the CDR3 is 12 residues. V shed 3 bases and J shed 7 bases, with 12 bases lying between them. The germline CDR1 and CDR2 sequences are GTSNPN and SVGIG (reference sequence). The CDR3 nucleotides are TGTGCCTGGAGCCCCATGGGCGTTGGCTACACCTTC. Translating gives CAWSPMGVGYTF.

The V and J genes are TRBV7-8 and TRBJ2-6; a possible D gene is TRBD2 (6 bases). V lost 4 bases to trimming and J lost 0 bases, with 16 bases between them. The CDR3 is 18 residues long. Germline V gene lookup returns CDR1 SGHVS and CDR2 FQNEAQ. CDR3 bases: TGTGCCAGCAGCTCCCAAGGCGGCGGGGCCTCTGGGGCCAACGTCCTGACTTTC. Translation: CASSSQGGGASGANVLTF.

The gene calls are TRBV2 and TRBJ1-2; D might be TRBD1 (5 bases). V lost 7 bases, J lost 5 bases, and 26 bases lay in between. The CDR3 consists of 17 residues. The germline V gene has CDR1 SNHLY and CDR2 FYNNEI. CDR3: CASNPGGGFVGPYGYTF. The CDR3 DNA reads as TGTGCCAGCAACCCAGGCGGGGGTTTCGTGGGGCCTTATGGCTACACCTTC. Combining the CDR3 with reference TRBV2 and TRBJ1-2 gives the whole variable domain EPEVTQTPSHQVTQMGQEVILRCVPISNHLYFYWYRQILGQKVEFLVSFYNNEISEKSEIFDDQFSVERPDGSNFTLKIRSTKLEDSAMYFCASNPGGGFVGPYGYTFGSGTRLTVV.

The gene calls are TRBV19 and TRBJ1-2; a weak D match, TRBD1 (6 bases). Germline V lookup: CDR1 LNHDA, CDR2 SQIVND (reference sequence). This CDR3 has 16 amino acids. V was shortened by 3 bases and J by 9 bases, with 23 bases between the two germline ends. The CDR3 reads CASSMGAGQPHLSYTF. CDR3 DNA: TGTGCCAGTAGTATGGGGGCCGGACAGCCCCACTTGAGCTACACCTTC.

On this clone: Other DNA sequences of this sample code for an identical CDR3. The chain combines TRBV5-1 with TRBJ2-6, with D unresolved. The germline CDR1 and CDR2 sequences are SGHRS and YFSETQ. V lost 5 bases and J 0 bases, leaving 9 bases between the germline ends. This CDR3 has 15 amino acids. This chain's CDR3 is CASSLLSSGANVLTF. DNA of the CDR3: TGCGCCAGCAGTTTATTGTCCTCTGGGGCCAACGTCCTGACTTTC.

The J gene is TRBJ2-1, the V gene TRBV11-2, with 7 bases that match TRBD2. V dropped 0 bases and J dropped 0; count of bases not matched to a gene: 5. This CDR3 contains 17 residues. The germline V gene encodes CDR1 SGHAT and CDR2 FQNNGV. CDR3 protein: CASSLDRLAASYNEQFF. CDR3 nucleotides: TGTGCCAGCAGCTTAGACCGCCTAGCGGCCTCCTACAATGAGCAGTTCTTC.

CDR3 sequence (DNA): TGTGCCAGCAGCACTGCAGGATACCAAGAGACCCAGTACTTC. This sequence encodes CASSTAGYQETQYF. The V call is TRBV9, the J call TRBJ2-5; no reliable D call. V was trimmed by 4 bases and J by 0 bases, leaving 10 bases between them. CDR3 size: 14 residues. Looked up from germline, CDR1 is SGDLS and CDR2 is YYNGEE.

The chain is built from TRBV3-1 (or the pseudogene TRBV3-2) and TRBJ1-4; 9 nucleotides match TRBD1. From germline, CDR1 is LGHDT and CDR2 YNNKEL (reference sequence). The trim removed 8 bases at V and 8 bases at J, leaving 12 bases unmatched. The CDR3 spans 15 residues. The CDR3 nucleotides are TGTGCCAGCGGACAGGGGTCCCTGCGGCGAGAAAAACTGTTTTTT. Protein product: CASGQGSLRREKLFF.